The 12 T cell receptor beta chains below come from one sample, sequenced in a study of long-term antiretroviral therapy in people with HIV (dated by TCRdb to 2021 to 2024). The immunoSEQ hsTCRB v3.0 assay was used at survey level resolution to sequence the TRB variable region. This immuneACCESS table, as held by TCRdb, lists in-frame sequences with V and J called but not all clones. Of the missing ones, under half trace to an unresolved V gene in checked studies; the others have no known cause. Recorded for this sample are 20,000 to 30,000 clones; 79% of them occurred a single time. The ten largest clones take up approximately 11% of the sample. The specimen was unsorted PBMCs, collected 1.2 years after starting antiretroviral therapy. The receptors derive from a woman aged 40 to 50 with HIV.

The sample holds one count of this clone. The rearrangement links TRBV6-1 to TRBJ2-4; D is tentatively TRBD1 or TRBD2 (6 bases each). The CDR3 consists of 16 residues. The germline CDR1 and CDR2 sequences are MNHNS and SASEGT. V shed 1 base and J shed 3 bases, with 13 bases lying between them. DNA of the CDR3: TGTGCCAGCAGTGAAGGACGGGGGCTGGTCAAAAACATTCAGTACTTC. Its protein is CASSEGRGLVKNIQYF.

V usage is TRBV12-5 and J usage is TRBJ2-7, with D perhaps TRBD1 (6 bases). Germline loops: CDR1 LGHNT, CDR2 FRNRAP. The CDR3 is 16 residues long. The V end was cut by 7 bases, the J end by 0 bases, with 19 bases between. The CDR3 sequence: CASASKGPDSSYEQYF. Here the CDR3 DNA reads TGTGCTAGTGCCTCGAAGGGGCCGGACAGCTCCTACGAGCAGTACTTC. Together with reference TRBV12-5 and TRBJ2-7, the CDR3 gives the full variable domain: DARVTQTPRHKVTEMGQEVTMRCQPILGHNTVFWYRQTMMQGLELLAYFRNRAPLDDSGMPKDRFSAEMPDATLATLKIQPSEPRDSAVYFCASASKGPDSSYEQYFGPGTRLTVT.

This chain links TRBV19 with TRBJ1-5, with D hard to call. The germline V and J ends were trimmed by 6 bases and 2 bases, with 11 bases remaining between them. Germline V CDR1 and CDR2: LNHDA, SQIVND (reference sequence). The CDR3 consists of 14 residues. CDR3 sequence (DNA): TGTGCCAGTAGGCACCGTCTGGGCAATCAGCCCCAGCATTTT. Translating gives CASRHRLGNQPQHF.

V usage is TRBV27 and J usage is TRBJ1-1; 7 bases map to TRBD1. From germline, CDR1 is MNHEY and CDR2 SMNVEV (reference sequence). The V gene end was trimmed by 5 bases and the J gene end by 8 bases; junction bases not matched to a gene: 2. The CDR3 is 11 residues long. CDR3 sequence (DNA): TGTGCCAGCAGTCAACAGGGGGAAGCTTTCTTT. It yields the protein CASSQQGEAFF.

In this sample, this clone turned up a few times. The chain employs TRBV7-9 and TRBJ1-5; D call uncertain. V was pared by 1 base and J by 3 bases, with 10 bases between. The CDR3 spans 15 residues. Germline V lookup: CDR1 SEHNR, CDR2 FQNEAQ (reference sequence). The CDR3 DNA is TGTGCCAGCAGCTTAGGATCTGGTTACAATCAGCCCCAGCATTTT. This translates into CASSLGSGYNQPQHF.

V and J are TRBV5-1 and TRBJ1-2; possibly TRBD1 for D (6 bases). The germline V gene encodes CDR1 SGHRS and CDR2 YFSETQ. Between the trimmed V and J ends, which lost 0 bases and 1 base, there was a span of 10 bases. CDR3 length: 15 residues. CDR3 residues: CASSLETGLNYGYTF. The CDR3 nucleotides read TGCGCCAGCAGCTTGGAGACAGGCCTTAACTATGGCTACACCTTC.

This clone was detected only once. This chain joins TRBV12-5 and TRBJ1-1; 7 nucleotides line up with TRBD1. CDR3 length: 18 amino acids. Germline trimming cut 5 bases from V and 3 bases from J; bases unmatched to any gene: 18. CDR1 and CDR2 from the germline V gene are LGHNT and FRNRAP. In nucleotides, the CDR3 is TGTGCTAGTGGTCCAGACCTAGACAGGGAAATGGGTGACACTGAAGCTTTCTTT. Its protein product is CASGPDLDREMGDTEAFF.

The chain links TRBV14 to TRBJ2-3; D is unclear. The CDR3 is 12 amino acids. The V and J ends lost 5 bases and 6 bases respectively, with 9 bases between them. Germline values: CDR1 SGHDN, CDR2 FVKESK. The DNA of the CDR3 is TGTGCCAGCAGCGCACAATGGGATACGCAGTATTTT. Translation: CASSAQWDTQYF.

The chain's CDR3 is CASKLGGELFF. In DNA, the CDR3 is TGTGCCAGTAAACTTGGGGGGGAGCTGTTTTTT. The V call is TRBV25-1, the J call TRBJ2-2; D uncertain. CDR1 MGHDK and CDR2 SYGVNS come from the germline V gene. V lost 9 bases and J lost 8, with 10 bases in between. The CDR3 consists of 11 residues.

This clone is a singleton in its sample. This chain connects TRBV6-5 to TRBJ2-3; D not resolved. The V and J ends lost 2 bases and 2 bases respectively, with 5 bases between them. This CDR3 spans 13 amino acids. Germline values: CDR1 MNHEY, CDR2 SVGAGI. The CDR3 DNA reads TGTGCCAGCAGTTACATCTCCACAGATACGCAGTATTTT. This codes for CASSYISTDTQYF.

As DNA, the CDR3 is TGTGCCAGCAGGGAGGGATACAACGCTGAAGCTTTCTTT. It codes for CASREGYNAEAFF. The chain uses TRBV5-4 and TRBJ1-1; D gene ambiguous. The ends were cut back, 5 bases at V and 6 bases at J, with 14 bases in the middle. This CDR3 has 13 residues. The germline CDR1 and CDR2 sequences are SGHNT and YYREEE (reference sequence). The complete variable domain, with remaining parts taken from reference TRBV5-4 and TRBJ1-1, reads ETGVTQSPTHLIKTRGQQVTLRCSSQSGHNTVSWYQQALGQGPQFIFQYYREEENGRGNFPPRFSGLQFPNYSSELNVNALELDDSALYLCASREGYNAEAFFGQGTRLTVV.

For the CDR3, the DNA is TGTGCCTGGAGTCTAGGGGGGAAGGGAGATACGCAGTATTTT. Amino acid sequence: CAWSLGGKGDTQYF. The chain carries TRBV30 and TRBJ2-3; the D call may be TRBD1 or TRBD2 (6 bases each). Looked up from germline, CDR1 is GTSNPN and CDR2 is SVGIG (reference sequence). Trimming took off 2 bases at V and 5 bases at J, with 14 bases between the two ends. There are 14 residues in the CDR3.